This record concerns one TCR beta chain sequence. What it binds is unknown. This entry is derived from a study of OX40 agonist ivuxolimab in advanced cancers. Study-wide results and caveats: By week 6 at 0.1 to 3.0 mg/kg, blood CD4+ and CD8+ T cells had expanded clonally.

If patients had autoimmune disease history or systemic immunosuppression, they were excluded. TCRdb's table, derived via immunoSEQ multiplex PCR, lists solely in-frame clones and lacks some. The sample consists of about 35,000 clones, roughly 92% of them appearing once. CDR1 and CDR2 from the germline V gene are SGHAT and FQNNGV. Trimming removed 4 bases from V and 2 bases from J, with 8 bases in between. The CDR3 runs to 13 residues. The rearrangement joins TRBV11-2 to TRBJ1-1, with D perhaps matching TRBD1 (5 bases). The sample consisted of CD4+ or CD8+ T cells sorted from blood, taken in a trial of the OX40 agonist ivuxolimab. The TCR was taken from an adult with an advanced solid tumor such as melanoma, head and neck, liver or kidney cancer. The CDR3 nucleotides read TGTGCCAGCAGCTCGACAGATAACACTGAAGCTTTCTTT. Amino acid sequence: CASSSTDNTEAFF.